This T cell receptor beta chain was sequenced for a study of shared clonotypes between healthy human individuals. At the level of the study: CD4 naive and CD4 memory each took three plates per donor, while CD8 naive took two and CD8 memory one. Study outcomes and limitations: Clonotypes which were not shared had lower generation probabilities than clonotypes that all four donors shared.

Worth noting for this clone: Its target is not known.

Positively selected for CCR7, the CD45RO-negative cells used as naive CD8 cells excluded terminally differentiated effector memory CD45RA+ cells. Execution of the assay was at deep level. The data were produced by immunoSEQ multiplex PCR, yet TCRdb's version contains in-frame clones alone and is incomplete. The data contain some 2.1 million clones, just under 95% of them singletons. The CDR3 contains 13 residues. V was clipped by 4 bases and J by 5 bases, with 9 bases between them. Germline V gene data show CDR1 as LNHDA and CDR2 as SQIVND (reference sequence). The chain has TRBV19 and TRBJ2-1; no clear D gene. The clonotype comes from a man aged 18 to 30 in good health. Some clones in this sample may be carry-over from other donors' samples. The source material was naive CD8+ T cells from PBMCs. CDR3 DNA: TGTGCCAGTAGTACGGACCTCAACAATGAGCAGTTCTTC. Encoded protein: CASSTDLNNEQFF.